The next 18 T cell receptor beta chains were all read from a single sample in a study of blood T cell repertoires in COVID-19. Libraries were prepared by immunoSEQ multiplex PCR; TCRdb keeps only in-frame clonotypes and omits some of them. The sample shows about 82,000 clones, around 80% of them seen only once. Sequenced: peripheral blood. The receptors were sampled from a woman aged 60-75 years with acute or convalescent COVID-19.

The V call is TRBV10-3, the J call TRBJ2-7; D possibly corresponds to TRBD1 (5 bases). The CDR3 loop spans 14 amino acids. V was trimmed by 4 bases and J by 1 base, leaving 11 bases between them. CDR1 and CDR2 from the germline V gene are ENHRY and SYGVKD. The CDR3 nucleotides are TGTGCCATCAGTGGGGGCGGTCAGTCCTACGAGCAGTACTTC. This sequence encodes CAISGGGQSYEQYF.

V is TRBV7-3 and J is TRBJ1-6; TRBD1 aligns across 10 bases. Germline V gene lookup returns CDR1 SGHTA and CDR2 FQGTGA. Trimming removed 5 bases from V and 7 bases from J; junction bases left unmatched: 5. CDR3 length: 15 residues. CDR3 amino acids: CASSPKTGGNSPLHF. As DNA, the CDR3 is TGTGCCAGCAGCCCGAAGACAGGGGGCAATTCACCCCTCCACTTT.

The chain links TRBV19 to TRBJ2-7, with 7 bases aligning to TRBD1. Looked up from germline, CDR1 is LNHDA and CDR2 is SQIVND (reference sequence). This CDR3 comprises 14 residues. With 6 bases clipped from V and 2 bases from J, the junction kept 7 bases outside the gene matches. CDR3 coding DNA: TGTGCCAGTAGAACTCGACAGGGCCCCTACGAGCAGTACTTC. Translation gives CASRTRQGPYEQYF. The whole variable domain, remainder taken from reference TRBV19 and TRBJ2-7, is DGGITQSPKYLFRKEGQNVTLSCEQNLNHDAMYWYRQDPGQGLRLIYYSQIVNDFQKGDIAEGYSVSREKKESFPLTVTSAQKNPTAFYLCASRTRQGPYEQYFGPGTRLTVT.

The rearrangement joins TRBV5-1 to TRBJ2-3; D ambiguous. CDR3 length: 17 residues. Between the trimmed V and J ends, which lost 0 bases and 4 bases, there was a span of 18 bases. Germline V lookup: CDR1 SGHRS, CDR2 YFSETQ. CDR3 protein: CASSLDSNQWAADTQYF. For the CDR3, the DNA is TGCGCCAGCAGCTTGGACTCCAACCAATGGGCCGCAGATACGCAGTATTTT.

The CDR3 loop reads CASSPQGNTGELFF. The CDR3 bases are TGCGCCAGCAGCCCCCAGGGGAACACCGGGGAGCTGTTTTTT. The V call is TRBV4-1, the J call TRBJ2-2, with a tentative D call TRBD1 (5 bases). This CDR3 is 14 amino acids long. Germline CDR1 reads MGHRA; CDR2 reads YSYEKL. Trimming left V 4 bases short and J 1 base short, with 7 bases between.

The CDR3 reads CASSERGSYGYTF. The DNA of the CDR3 is TGTGCCAGCAGTGAAAGGGGTTCCTATGGCTACACCTTC. The J gene is TRBJ1-2, the V gene TRBV6-1; D perhaps matches TRBD1 (5 bases). V shed 2 bases and J shed 4 bases, with 8 bases lying between them. The CDR3 sequence is 13 residues long. Germline V gene lookup returns CDR1 MNHNS and CDR2 SASEGT.

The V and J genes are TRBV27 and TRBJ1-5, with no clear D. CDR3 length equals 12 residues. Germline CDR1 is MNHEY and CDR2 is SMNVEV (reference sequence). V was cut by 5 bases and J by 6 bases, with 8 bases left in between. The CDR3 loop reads CASSPPFQPQHF. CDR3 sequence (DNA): TGTGCCAGCAGTCCCCCCTTTCAGCCCCAGCATTTT.

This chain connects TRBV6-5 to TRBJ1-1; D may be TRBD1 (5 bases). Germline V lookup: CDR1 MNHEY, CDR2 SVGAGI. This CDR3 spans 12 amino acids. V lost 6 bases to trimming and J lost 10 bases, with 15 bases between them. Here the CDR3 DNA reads TGTGCCAGCAGCGCCTCCGTCGGGGGAGCTTTCTTT. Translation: CASSASVGGAFF.

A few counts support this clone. For the CDR3, the DNA is TGCGCCAGCAGCTTGAGGGTTGGCGGGGCTGAAGCTTTCTTT. Translation gives CASSLRVGGAEAFF. The gene calls are TRBV5-1 and TRBJ1-1; D remains unclear. From germline, CDR1 is SGHRS and CDR2 YFSETQ. The CDR3 length is 14 residues. V lost 1 base and J lost 6, with 13 bases in between.

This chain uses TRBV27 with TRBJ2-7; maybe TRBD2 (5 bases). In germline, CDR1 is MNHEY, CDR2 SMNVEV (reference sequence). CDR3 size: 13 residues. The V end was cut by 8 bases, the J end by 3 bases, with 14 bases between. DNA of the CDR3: TGTGCCAGCCGGAGGCTCGCGGGCTACGAGCAGTACTTC. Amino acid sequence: CASRRLAGYEQYF.

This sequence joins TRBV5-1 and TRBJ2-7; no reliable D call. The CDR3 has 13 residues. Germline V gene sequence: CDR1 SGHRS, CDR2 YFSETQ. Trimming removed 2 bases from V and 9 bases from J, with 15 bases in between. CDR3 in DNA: TGCGCCAGCAGCTTTTTGGGCGCAATCGGGCAGTACTTC. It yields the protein CASSFLGAIGQYF.

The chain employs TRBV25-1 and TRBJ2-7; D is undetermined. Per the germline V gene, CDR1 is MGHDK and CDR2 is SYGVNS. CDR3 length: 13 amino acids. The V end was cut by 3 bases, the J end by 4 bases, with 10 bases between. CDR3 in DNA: TGTGCCAGCAGTGACCCTTTAACTTACGAGCAGTACTTC. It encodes CASSDPLTYEQYF.

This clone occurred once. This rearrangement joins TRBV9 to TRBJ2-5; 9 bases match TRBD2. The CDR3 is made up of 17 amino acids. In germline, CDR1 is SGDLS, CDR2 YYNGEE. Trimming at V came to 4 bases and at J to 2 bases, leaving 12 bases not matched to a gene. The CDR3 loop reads CASSSRRVAGVQETQYF. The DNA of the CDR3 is TGTGCCAGCAGCTCCCGGAGGGTAGCGGGGGTTCAAGAGACCCAGTACTTC.

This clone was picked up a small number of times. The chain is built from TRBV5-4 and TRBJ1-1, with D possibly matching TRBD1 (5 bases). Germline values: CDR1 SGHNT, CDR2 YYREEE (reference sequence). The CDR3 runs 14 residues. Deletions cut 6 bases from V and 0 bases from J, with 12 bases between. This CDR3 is CASNSPGMNTEAFF. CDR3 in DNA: TGTGCCAGCAACTCTCCAGGGATGAACACTGAAGCTTTCTTT. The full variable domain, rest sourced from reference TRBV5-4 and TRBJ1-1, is ETGVTQSPTHLIKTRGQQVTLRCSSQSGHNTVSWYQQALGQGPQFIFQYYREEENGRGNFPPRFSGLQFPNYSSELNVNALELDDSALYLCASNSPGMNTEAFFGQGTRLTVV.

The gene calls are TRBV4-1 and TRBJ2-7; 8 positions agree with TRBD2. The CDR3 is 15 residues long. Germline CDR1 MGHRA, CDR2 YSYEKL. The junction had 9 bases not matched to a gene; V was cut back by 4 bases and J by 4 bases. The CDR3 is CASSRGGLANYEQYF. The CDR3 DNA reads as TGCGCCAGCAGCCGCGGGGGGCTGGCCAATTACGAGCAGTACTTC.

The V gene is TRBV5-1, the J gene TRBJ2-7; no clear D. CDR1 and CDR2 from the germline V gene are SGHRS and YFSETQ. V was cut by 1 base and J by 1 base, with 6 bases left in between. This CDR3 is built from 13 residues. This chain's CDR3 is CASSLTGSYEQYF. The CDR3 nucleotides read TGCGCCAGCAGCTTGACCGGTTCCTACGAGCAGTACTTC.

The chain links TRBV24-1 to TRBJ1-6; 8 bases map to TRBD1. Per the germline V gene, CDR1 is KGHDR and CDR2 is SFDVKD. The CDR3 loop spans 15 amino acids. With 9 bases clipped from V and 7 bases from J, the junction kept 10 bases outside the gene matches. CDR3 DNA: TGTGCCACCCAAGCGCGAGACAGGGGAAATTCACCCCTCCACTTT. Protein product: CATQARDRGNSPLHF.

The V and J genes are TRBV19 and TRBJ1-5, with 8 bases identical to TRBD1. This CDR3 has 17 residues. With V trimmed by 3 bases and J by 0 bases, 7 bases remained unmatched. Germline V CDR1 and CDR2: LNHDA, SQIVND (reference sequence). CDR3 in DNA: TGTGCCAGTAGTATCCGGGACAGGCTATTTAGCAATCAGCCCCAGCATTTT. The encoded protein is CASSIRDRLFSNQPQHF.